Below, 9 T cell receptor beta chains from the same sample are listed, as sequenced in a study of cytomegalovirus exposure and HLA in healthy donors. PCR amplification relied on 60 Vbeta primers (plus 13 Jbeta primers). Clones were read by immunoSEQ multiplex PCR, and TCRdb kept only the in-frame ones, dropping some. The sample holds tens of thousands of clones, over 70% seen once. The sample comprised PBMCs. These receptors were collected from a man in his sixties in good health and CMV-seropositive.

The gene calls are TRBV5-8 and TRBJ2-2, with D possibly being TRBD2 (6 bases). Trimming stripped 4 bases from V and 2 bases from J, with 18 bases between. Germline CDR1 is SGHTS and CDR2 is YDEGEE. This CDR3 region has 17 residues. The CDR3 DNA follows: TGTGCCAGCAGCCCGGGCGGAGGGGACCTTAACACCGGGGAGCTGTTTTTT. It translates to CASSPGGGDLNTGELFF.

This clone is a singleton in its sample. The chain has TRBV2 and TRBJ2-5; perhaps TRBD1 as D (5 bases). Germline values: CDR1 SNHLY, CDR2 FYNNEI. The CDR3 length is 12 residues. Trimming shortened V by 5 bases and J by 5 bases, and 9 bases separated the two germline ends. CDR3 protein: CASSSSGETQYF. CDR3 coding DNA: TGTGCCAGCAGTAGTTCAGGGGAGACCCAGTACTTC.

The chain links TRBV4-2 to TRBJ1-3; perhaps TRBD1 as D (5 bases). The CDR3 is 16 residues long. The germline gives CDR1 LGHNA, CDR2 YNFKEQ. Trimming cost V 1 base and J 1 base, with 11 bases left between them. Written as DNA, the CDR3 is TGTGCCAGCAGCCAAGGACAGAGAAGGTCTGGAAACACCATATATTTT. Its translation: CASSQGQRRSGNTIYF.

The CDR3 coding sequence is TGTGCCAGCAGTTCTCCGACAGGGGTAACTGAAGCTTTCTTT. Translated: CASSSPTGVTEAFF. The V and J genes are TRBV6-5 and TRBJ1-1; TRBD1 aligns across 8 bases. With 4 bases clipped from V and 5 bases from J, the junction kept 6 bases outside the gene matches. CDR1 is MNHEY, CDR2 SVGAGI, per germline. This CDR3 spans 14 amino acids.

This chain's CDR3 is CATSLRGMETQYF. CDR3 sequence (DNA): TGTGCCACCAGCTTGAGGGGGATGGAGACCCAGTACTTC. The rearrangement uses TRBV15 and TRBJ2-5; D is perhaps TRBD1 (6 bases). Trimming removed 5 bases at V and 5 bases at J, with 12 bases between. This CDR3 has 13 amino acids. Germline values: CDR1 LNHNV, CDR2 YYDKDF (reference sequence).

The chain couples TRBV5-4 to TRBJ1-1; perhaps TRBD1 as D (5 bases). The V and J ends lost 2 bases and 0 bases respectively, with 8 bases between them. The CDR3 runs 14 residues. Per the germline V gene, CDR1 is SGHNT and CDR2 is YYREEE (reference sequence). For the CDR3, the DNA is TGTGCCAGCAGCTTAGGGGCTATGAACACTGAAGCTTTCTTT. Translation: CASSLGAMNTEAFF. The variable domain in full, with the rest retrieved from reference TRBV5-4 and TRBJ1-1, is ETGVTQSPTHLIKTRGQQVTLRCSSQSGHNTVSWYQQALGQGPQFIFQYYREEENGRGNFPPRFSGLQFPNYSSELNVNALELDDSALYLCASSLGAMNTEAFFGQGTRLTVV.

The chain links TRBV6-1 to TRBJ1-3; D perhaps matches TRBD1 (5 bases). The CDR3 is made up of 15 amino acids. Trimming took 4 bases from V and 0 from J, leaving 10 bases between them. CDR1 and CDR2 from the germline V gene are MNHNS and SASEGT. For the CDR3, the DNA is TGTGCCAGCAGTGGACAGTTTAGCTCTGGAAACACCATATATTTT. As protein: CASSGQFSSGNTIYF.

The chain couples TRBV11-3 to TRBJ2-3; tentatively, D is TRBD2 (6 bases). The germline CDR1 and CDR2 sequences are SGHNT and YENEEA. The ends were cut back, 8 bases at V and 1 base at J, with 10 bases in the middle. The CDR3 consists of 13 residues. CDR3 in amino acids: CASGRPGTDTQYF. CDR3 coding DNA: TGTGCCAGCGGGAGGCCGGGCACAGATACGCAGTATTTT.

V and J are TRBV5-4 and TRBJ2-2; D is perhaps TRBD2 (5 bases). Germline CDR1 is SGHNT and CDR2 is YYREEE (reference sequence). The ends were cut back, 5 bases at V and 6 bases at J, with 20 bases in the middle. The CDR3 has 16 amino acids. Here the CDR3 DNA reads TGTGCCAGCAGTTCGACTGTTCGGGGAGATCCCGGGGAGCTGTTTTTT. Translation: CASSSTVRGDPGELFF.